This T cell receptor beta chain was recorded in a study of early T cells in non-severe SARS-CoV-2 infection (dated by TCRdb to the early 2020s). Study-wide context: Bulk RNA from unsorted whole blood was used for TCR sequencing, so alpha and beta chains could not be paired.

Concerning this clonotype itself: What antigen it recognizes has not been identified. Base qualities are missing; no much larger clone stands one base away.

Findings and caveats that apply to the study as a whole: VDJdb matching was skewed toward anti-spike CD8 responses and likely underestimated virus-specific expansions by missing private and CD4 specificities.

The CDR3 starts with the cysteine, ends with the phenylalanine, and has 13 residues. Only the CDR3 region is kept as DNA, spanning 39 bases read in frame from base 1. V loses 3 bases, J loses 1 base, and the germline ends lie 9 bases apart. Looking up the germline V gene (reference sequence) yields CDR1 DFQATT and CDR2 SNEGSKA. Libraries were prepared through 5' RACE. This sample was sequenced with a NextSeq 500. To correct for sequencing error and PCR bias, the TCR library protocol tagged individual cDNA molecules with unique molecular identifiers. Both TCR alpha and beta chains were sequenced, and tight co-correlation was observed between alpha and beta sequence abundances in each sample. Regarding the original processing steps: Decombinator V4 was used to perform V gene, J gene and CDR3 annotation of TCR sequences. TCRs were defined as expanded if a significant change between any two time points was detected under a Poisson model with p below 0.0001. TCR abundances were normalised to the total number of TCRs sequenced in each sample and reported as counts per million. MAIT TCRs were defined by TRAV1-2 paired with TRAJ12, TRAJ20 or TRAJ33, and iNKT TCRs by TRAV10 paired with TRAJ18. VDJdb, accessed on 1 November 2021, was searched for TCRs annotated for CMV, EBV and SARS-CoV-2, and TCRs annotated for more than one antigen were excluded. The public reads were quality trimmed at Q25 with fastp and then assembled into clones with MiXCR by TCRdb, keeping productive beta chains. A single entry per CDR3 protein holds the most common genes and DNA from its merged rows. TCRdb, not the original authors, processed these V and J calls. The sample contains about 58,000 distinct CDR3 sequences, roughly an eighth of them found a single time. The ten largest clones capture more than 3.5% of the sample.

This was a case-control study nested in a cohort of healthcare workers in London, UK, who had nasopharyngeal swab PCR tests and blood samples taken every week. Healthcare workers were enrolled in the week of the UK lockdown, from 23 to 31 March 2020, and were followed every week for up to roughly 15 weeks. Sequenced sample: whole blood. This receptor chain uses TRBV20-1 and TRBJ1-1; perhaps TRBD1 is the D gene, with 6 bases matching. The clonotype was recovered from an adult who was a healthcare worker with PCR-confirmed SARS-CoV-2 infection or an uninfected control (not recorded which). The CDR3 in this case is CSASWDTNTEAFF. The DNA is as follows: TGCAGTGCTAGCTGGGACACGAACACTGAAGCTTTCTTT.